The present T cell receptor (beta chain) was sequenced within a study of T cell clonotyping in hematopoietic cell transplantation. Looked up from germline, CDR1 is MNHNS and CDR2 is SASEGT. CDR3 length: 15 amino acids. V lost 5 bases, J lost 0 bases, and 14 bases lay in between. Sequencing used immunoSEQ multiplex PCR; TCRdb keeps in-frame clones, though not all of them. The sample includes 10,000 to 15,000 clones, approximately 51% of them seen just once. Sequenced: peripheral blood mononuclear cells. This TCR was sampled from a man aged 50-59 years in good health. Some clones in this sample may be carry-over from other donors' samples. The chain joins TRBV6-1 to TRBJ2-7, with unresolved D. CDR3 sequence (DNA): TGTGCCAGCAGTCTGCCCTCATCCTCCTCCTACGAGCAGTACTTC. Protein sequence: CASSLPSSSSYEQYF.